The present TCR beta chain was sequenced within a study of T cell repertoires in cytomegalovirus infection (dated by TCRdb to the late 2010s). Regarding the complete study: Donor HLA type was relevant to the analysis, because carriage of CMV infection together with the matching HLA type was indicated by public TCR beta signatures. Overall study outcomes, separate from this receptor: In the ex vivo response, HLA-C-restricted CMV-specific TCR beta clonotypes were dominant, and in two of eight donors the single most frequent clonotype came from this HLA-C-restricted group. Cumulative frequency of public TCR beta family members discriminated carriers of CMV infection plus the relevant HLA type in this cohort and an independent approximately 350-donor cohort.

In this sample, this clonotype turned up a few times. This receptor's antigen is unknown. No base qualities exist here, and no much larger clone lies one base off it. Sequenced on an Illumina HiSeq 1500. The public reads were quality trimmed at Q25 with fastp and then assembled into clones with MiXCR by TCRdb, keeping productive beta chains. Each CDR3 protein gets just one entry, which takes the most common genes and DNA from the rows behind it. This sample gives about 100,000 distinct CDR3 sequences in total; 16% of them show up just once. The ten largest account for around 8.5% of the sample. The specimen sequenced was PBMCs. The receptor's source is a human donor in good health (CMV status not recorded). Some clones in this sample may be carry-over from other donors' samples.

The DNA sequence follows: TGTGCCACCAGTGGGGGGTCTAACTATGGCTACACCTTC. Its coded protein is CATSGGSNYGYTF. The rearrangement joined TRBV24-1 to TRBJ1-2; TRBD1 is possibly the D segment (5 matching bases). The germline V gene specifies KGHDR as CDR1 and SFDVKD as CDR2. Reading from cysteine to phenylalanine, the CDR3 counts 13 amino acids. The sequence is cut down to CDR3 DNA, 39 bases in frame from base 1. The junction carries 6 bases between V and J, which are trimmed by 5 bases and 0 bases respectively.